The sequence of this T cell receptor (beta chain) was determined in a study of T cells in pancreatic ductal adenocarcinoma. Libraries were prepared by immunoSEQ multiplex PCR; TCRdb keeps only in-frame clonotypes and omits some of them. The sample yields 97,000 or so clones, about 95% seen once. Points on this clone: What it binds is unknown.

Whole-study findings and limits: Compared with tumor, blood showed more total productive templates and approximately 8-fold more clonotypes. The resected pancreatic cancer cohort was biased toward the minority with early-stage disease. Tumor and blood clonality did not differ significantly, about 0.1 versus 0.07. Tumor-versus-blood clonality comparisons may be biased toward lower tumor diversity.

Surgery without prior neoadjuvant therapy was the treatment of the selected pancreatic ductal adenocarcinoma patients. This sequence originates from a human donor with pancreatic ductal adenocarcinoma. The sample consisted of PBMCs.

The CDR3 bases are TGCGCCAGCAGCTCGACAGGGGGATTGACAGATACGCAGTATTTT. Protein sequence: CASSSTGGLTDTQYF. V and J are TRBV5-1 and TRBJ2-3, with TRBD1 identical over 9 bases. CDR1 and CDR2 (germline): SGHRS, YFSETQ. There are 15 residues in the CDR3. V gave up 3 bases and J gave up 3 bases; unmatched junction bases: 5.